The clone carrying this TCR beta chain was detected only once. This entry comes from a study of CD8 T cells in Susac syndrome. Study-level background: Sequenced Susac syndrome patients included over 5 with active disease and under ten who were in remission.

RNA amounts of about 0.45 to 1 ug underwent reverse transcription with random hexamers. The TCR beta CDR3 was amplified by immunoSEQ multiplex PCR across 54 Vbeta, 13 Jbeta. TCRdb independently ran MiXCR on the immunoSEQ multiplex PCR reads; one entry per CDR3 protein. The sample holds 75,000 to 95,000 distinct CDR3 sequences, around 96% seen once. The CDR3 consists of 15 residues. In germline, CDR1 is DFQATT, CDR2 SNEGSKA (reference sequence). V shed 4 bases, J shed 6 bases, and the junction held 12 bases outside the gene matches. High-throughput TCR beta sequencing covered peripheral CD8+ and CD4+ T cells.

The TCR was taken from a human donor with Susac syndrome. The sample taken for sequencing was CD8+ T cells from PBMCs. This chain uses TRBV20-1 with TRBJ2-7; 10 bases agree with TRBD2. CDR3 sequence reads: CSATKVSGGMREQYF. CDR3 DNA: TGCAGTGCTACGAAAGTTAGCGGGGGGATGCGCGAGCAGTACTTC.